What follows are 14 T cell receptor beta chains derived from one specimen sequenced in a study of blood T cell repertoires in COVID-19. Repertoires were generated with immunoSEQ multiplex PCR, while TCRdb's copy carries only in-frame clones and drops some. The sample shows under 300,000 clones, 80% to 90% of them seen only once. The sample comprised PBMCs or T cells enriched from blood (not recorded which). Receptors were obtained from a woman aged 18-29 years who had recovered from COVID-19.

This chain joins TRBV27 and TRBJ2-1; TRBD1 matches at 8 bases. The V and J ends lost 3 bases and 7 bases, in that order; junction bases with no gene match: 8. The germline gives CDR1 MNHEY, CDR2 SMNVEV (reference sequence). The CDR3 consists of 15 residues. This CDR3 is CASSFYRGKTNEQFF. CDR3 nucleotides: TGTGCCAGCAGTTTTTACAGGGGGAAGACAAATGAGCAGTTCTTC.

The chain combines TRBV21-1 with TRBJ1-1; no check of the table's D call, TRBD1, against the DNA was made. TRBV21-1 is classified as a pseudogene. The CDR3 totals 16 residues. CDR3: CASSLGPFPQNTEAFF. The CDR3, as DNA: TGTGCCAGCAGCCTGGGGCCGTTTCCCCAAAACACTGAAGCTTTCTTT.

The chain combines TRBV4-1 with TRBJ1-2, with a possible D match to TRBD1 (5 bases). The V end lost 1 base, the J end lost 4 bases, and 10 bases lay between the germline ends. This CDR3 spans 14 amino acids. Germline V gene lookup returns CDR1 MGHRA and CDR2 YSYEKL. The CDR3 region has the DNA TGCGCCAGCAGCCAAGGTCAGGGAACCTATGGCTACACCTTC. As protein: CASSQGQGTYGYTF.

The V gene is TRBV6-5, the J gene TRBJ2-3, with 9 bases lining up with TRBD2. With V trimmed by 11 bases and J by 1 base, 10 bases remained unmatched. The CDR3 extends over 15 amino acids. CDR1 is MNHEY and CDR2 is SVGAGI in the germline V gene. The CDR3 region is CAASALAGGTDTQYF. CDR3 coding DNA: TGTGCCGCCAGCGCGTTAGCGGGGGGCACAGATACGCAGTATTTT.

The chain joins TRBV14 to TRBJ1-2; D gene unclear. Between the trimmed V and J ends, which lost 5 bases and 4 bases, there was a span of 17 bases. The germline gives CDR1 SGHDN, CDR2 FVKESK. The CDR3 runs 15 residues. The CDR3 region has the DNA TGTGCCAGCAGCGCCGAGAGGTTGGCGGGCTATGGCTACACCTTC. It encodes CASSAERLAGYGYTF.

The chain joins TRBV9 to TRBJ1-4; D may be TRBD1 (5 bases). The germline gives CDR1 SGDLS, CDR2 YYNGEE. The CDR3 sequence is 15 residues long. V lost 0 bases to trimming and J lost 8 bases, with 14 bases between them. CDR3: CASSVDAGRVEKLFF. In DNA, the CDR3 is TGTGCCAGCAGCGTAGATGCAGGGCGCGTAGAAAAACTGTTTTTT.

The chain combines TRBV10-2 with TRBJ2-5; D perhaps matches TRBD1 (5 bases). V shed 1 base and J shed 1 base, with 7 bases lying between them. Germline V gives CDR1 WSHSY, CDR2 SAAADI. The CDR3 runs 14 residues. The CDR3 is CASSEWQGQETQYF. The CDR3 DNA reads as TGCGCCAGCAGTGAGTGGCAGGGCCAAGAGACCCAGTACTTC.

This rearrangement joins TRBV7-2 to TRBJ2-3, with D perhaps TRBD2 (6 bases). Per the germline V gene, CDR1 is SGHTA and CDR2 is FQGNSA. Trimming left V 2 bases short and J 5 bases short, with 20 bases between. This CDR3 comprises 17 residues. The CDR3 nucleotides are TGTGCCAGCAGCTTAAGGTTGTCTGGGGGGAATCAAGATACGCAGTATTTT. It codes for CASSLRLSGGNQDTQYF.

The chain links TRBV10-3 to TRBJ1-1, with TRBD1 identical over 9 bases. The V segment lost 3 bases and the J segment 6 bases; nucleotides outside the gene matches: 5. CDR1 and CDR2 (germline): ENHRY, SYGVKD. The CDR3 extends over 14 amino acids. The CDR3 is CAISELGQGAEAFF. For the CDR3, the DNA is TGTGCCATCAGTGAACTGGGACAGGGCGCTGAAGCTTTCTTT.

The J gene is TRBJ2-2, the V gene TRBV23-1; D is perhaps TRBD1 (6 bases). TRBV23-1 is an open reading frame whose function is uncertain. Trimming pared 6 bases from V and 4 bases from J, leaving 18 bases between. The CDR3 length is 16 residues. The CDR3 DNA is TGCGCCAGCAGCCCGGGATGGGGGCAAGGCACCGGGGAGCTGTTTTTT. Amino acids: CASSPGWGQGTGELFF.

The chain combines TRBV7-8 with TRBJ1-1, with D tentatively TRBD1 (6 bases). The CDR3 contains 14 residues. Germline V gene data show CDR1 as SGHVS and CDR2 as FQNEAQ. Trimming pared 6 bases from V and 10 bases from J, leaving 21 bases between. The DNA for the CDR3 is TGTGCCAGCAGACCAGGGGCTTCGAGGGGGAGAGCTTTCTTT. Protein sequence: CASRPGASRGRAFF.

The V gene is TRBV4-1, the J gene TRBJ1-1, with D possibly being TRBD1 (5 bases). CDR3 length equals 14 residues. The V end was cut by 0 bases, the J end by 5 bases, with 10 bases between. Per the germline V gene, CDR1 is MGHRA and CDR2 is YSYEKL. CDR3 sequence reads: CASSQDAGVTEAFF. The CDR3 bases are TGCGCCAGCAGCCAAGATGCGGGGGTTACTGAAGCTTTCTTT.

V usage is TRBV5-1 and J usage is TRBJ1-1; D is undetermined. The V end was cut by 3 bases, the J end by 6 bases, with 15 bases between. This CDR3 comprises 14 residues. Germline lookup yields CDR1 SGHRS and CDR2 YFSETQ. The CDR3 DNA is TGCGCCAGCAGCTCCCTATGGGCCAACGCTGAAGCTTTCTTT. Protein: CASSSLWANAEAFF.

This clone was recorded only once. CDR3: CATSDLVAGADTQYF. The CDR3 nucleotides read TGTGCCACCAGTGATTTGGTAGCAGGGGCGGATACGCAGTATTTT. V and J are TRBV24-1 and TRBJ2-3; D possibly corresponds to TRBD1 (6 bases). Germline V gene data show CDR1 as KGHDR and CDR2 as SFDVKD. V was pared by 0 bases and J by 6 bases, with 12 bases between. CDR3 length: 15 amino acids.